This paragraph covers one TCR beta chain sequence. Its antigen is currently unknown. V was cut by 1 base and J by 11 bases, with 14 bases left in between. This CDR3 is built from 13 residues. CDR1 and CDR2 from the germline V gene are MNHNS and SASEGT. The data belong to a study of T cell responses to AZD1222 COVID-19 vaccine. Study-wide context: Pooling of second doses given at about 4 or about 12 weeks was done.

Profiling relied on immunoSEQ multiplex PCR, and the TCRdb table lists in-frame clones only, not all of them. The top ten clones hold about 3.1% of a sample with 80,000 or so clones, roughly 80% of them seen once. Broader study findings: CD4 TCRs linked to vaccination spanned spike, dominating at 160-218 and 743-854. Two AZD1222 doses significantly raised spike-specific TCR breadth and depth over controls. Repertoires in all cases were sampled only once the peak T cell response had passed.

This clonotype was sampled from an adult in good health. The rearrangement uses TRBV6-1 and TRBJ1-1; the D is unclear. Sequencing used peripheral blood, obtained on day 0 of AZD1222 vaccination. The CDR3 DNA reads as TGTGCCAGCAGTGAAGTTAGGCCCCTCCTGGCTTTCTTT. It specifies CASSEVRPLLAFF.